This T cell receptor beta chain was obtained from a study of Ad26.COV2.S vaccination and SARS-CoV-2 variants. Repertoires were generated with immunoSEQ multiplex PCR, while TCRdb's copy carries only in-frame clones and drops some. The sample lists roughly 320,000 clones; 87% were seen once. Germline V gene lookup returns CDR1 SGHTA and CDR2 FQGTGA. The V end lost 2 bases, the J end lost 6 bases, and 16 bases lay between the germline ends. The CDR3 is made up of 15 amino acids. The study, taken as a whole, reports: Comparable non-spike TCR breadth was observed in vaccine and placebo recipients.

With respect to this clone: The antigen is unknown.

As for treatment: roughly 19 received Ad26.COV2.S at low or high dose, single or two shots; 5 received placebo; per-sample allocation not given. Sampling took place 63 days after the first vaccine or placebo injection. The TCR sequence derives from a person aged 18-60 years who received the Ad26.COV2.S COVID-19 vaccine or a placebo. This chain uses TRBV7-3 with TRBJ1-1; D gene unclear. Sequences were derived from peripheral blood, sampled in a trial of Ad26.COV2.S vaccine versus placebo. The CDR3 DNA reads TGTGCCAGCAGCTTAGGGTACAGTGATTGGGCTGAAGCTTTCTTT. Translated: CASSLGYSDWAEAFF.